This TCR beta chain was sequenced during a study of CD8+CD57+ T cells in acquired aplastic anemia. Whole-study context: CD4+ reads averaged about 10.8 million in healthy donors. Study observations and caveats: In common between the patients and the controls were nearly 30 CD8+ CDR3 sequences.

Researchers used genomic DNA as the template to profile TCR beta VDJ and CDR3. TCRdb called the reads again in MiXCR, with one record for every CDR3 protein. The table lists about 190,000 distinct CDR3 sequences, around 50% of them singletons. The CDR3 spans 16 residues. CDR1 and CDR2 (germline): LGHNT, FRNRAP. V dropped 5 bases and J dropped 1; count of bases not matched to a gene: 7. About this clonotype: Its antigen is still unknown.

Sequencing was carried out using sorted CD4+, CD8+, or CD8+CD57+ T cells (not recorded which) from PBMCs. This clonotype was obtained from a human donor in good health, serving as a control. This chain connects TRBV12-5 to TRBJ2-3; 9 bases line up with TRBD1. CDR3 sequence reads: CASGLKRTGGTDTQYF. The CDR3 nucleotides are TGTGCTAGTGGTCTCAAGCGGACAGGGGGCACAGATACGCAGTATTTT.